The next 5 T cell receptor beta chains were all read from a single sample in a study of T cells in Graves' hyperthyroidism and ophthalmopathy. Using RNA transcripts as the source, TCR beta CDR3 regions were amplified. Initially, a first-round RT-PCR of the TCR CDR3 employed the HTBI primer set. TCRdb fed the multiplex PCR reads into MiXCR, producing one record per CDR3 protein. The sample lists hundreds of thousands of distinct CDR3 sequences, 15% to 20% seen once, with about half in the top ten. The sequenced material came from blood. All receptors come from a man in his forties with Graves' ophthalmopathy.

J is TRBJ1-1 and V is TRBV16; TRBD1 is a possible D gene (6 bases). V was clipped by 3 bases and J by 8 bases, with 13 bases between them. Germline values: CDR1 KGHSY, CDR2 FQNENV. CDR3 length: 13 residues. CDR3 nucleotide sequence: TGTGCCAGCAGCCACCCGGACAGCCCCGAAGCTTTCTTT. Encoded protein: CASSHPDSPEAFF.

The genes are TRBV25-1 and TRBJ1-4; D gene ambiguous. CDR3 length: 13 amino acids. The V end lost 3 bases, the J end lost 8 bases, and 10 bases lay between the germline ends. The germline gives CDR1 MGHDK, CDR2 SYGVNS. CDR3 nucleotide sequence: TGTGCCAGCAGTGAGGTGGTCAGAGAAAAACTGTTTTTT. This gives the protein CASSEVVREKLFF.

This clonotype showed up just a few times. The genes are TRBV4-2 and TRBJ2-5; 14 bases agree with TRBD2. The junction had 13 bases not matched to a gene; V was cut back by 0 bases and J by 1 base. Germline V CDR1 and CDR2: LGHNA, YNFKEQ. The CDR3 totals 21 residues. The CDR3 region has the DNA TGTGCCAGCAGCCAAGAGGGGGATCAACCGGGACTAGCGGGGGCCCAAGAGACCCAGTACTTC. This encodes CASSQEGDQPGLAGAQETQYF.

The chain combines TRBV5-1 with TRBJ1-2, with D hard to call. CDR3 length: 13 residues. Trimming left V 2 bases short and J 0 bases short, with 5 bases between. CDR1 SGHRS and CDR2 YFSETQ come from the germline V gene. DNA for the CDR3: TGCGCCAGCAGCTTCGGAACTAACTATGGCTACACCTTC. Protein product: CASSFGTNYGYTF.

This clonotype has only a few counts. V and J are TRBV18 and TRBJ1-6, with D maybe TRBD1 (6 bases). Trimming left V 3 bases short and J 7 bases short, with 13 bases between. The CDR3 is 15 amino acids. The germline V gene encodes CDR1 KGHSH and CDR2 LQKENI. The CDR3 sequence is CASSPSKGGNSPLHF. The CDR3 nucleotides read TGTGCCAGCTCACCCTCCAAGGGGGGAAATTCACCCCTCCACTTT.